The source of this T cell receptor (beta chain) is a study of blood T cell repertoires in COVID-19. Study summary: COVID-19 samples collected from the United States, Italy and Spain covered acute and convalescent phases. In each case, the material was cDNA or gDNA derived from T cells, B-cell-depleted T cells, or PBMCs.

Only a few counts were recorded for this clone. The germline V gene encodes CDR1 MNHEY and CDR2 SVGAGI. The CDR3 runs 13 residues. V was cut by 0 bases and J by 4 bases, with 6 bases left in between. How the authors handled the data: Amplifying reference gene primers gave estimates of nucleated cell counts. Sequencing used immunoSEQ multiplex PCR; TCRdb keeps in-frame clones, though not all of them. D and trimming were read from the DNA, whereas the V and J calls and clone size are those reported in that table. The data hold approximately 340,000 clones, with approximately 82% observed a single time. The chain is built from TRBV6-5 and TRBJ1-2; D call uncertain. Sequencing was performed on peripheral blood. The source is a man aged 30 to 39 with active or convalescent COVID-19. CDR3 sequence reads: CASSYSPIYGYTF. CDR3 DNA sequence: TGTGCCAGCAGTTACTCCCCTATCTATGGCTACACCTTC.